The 16 T cell receptor beta chains presented below share a single source sample, sequenced in a study of PD-L1 blockade in urothelial cancer. Time point indicated: peripheral blood 6 weeks after treatment start. This table comes from immunoSEQ multiplex PCR, and its TCRdb copy is limited to in-frame clones, with some not included. The table has 120,000 or so clones, 86% seen once. The sample consisted of PBMCs, taken around atezolizumab (anti-PD-L1) treatment. Receptors were obtained from a man aged 50-59 years with urothelial cancer.

This clone turned up a few times. The chain carries TRBV18 and TRBJ2-7, with 10 bases that match TRBD1. After removal of 3 bases from V and 2 bases from J, the junction contained 7 bases not matched to a gene. The V gene's germline CDR1 is KGHSH and CDR2 LQKENI. The CDR3 totals 16 residues. CDR3 coding DNA: TGTGCCAGCTCACCCCCCGGGACAGGGGCGCCCTACGAGCAGTACTTC. This sequence encodes CASSPPGTGAPYEQYF.

The chain employs TRBV15 and TRBJ1-1; possible D gene TRBD1, 6 bases. The V end lost 3 bases, the J end lost 0 bases, and 11 bases lay between the germline ends. This CDR3 region has 15 residues. Per the germline V gene, CDR1 is LNHNV and CDR2 is YYDKDF (reference sequence). Written as DNA, the CDR3 is TGTGCCACCAGCAGGTCACAGGGAATGAACACTGAAGCTTTCTTT. This encodes CATSRSQGMNTEAFF. The full variable domain, rest sourced from reference TRBV15 and TRBJ1-1, is DAMVIQNPRYQVTQFGKPVTLSCSQTLNHNVMYWYQQKSSQAPKLLFHYYDKDFNNEADTPDNFQSRRPNTSFCFLDIRSPGLGDTAMYLCATSRSQGMNTEAFFGQGTRLTVV.

The rearrangement joins TRBV5-1 to TRBJ2-2, with D maybe TRBD2 (5 bases). The CDR3 is 15 residues long. Trimming cost V 0 bases and J 0 bases, with 6 bases left between them. Germline values: CDR1 SGHRS, CDR2 YFSETQ. The CDR3 loop reads CASSLAGTNTGELFF. The CDR3 nucleotides are TGCGCCAGCAGCTTGGCGGGAACGAACACCGGGGAGCTGTTTTTT.

The chain joins TRBV4-2 to TRBJ2-1, with 13 bases identical to TRBD2. V shed 6 bases and J 5 bases; nucleotides not matched to a gene: 7. The germline CDR1 and CDR2 sequences are LGHNA and YNFKEQ. This CDR3 is built from 16 residues. CDR3 region: CASREGTSGTHNEQFF. CDR3 sequence (DNA): TGTGCCAGCAGGGAAGGGACTAGCGGGACCCACAATGAGCAGTTCTTC.

CDR3 bases: TGTGCCTGGAGTGTATATTTGCGGGAGGGCCGCGAGCAGTACTTC. The encoded protein is CAWSVYLREGREQYF. The chain recombines TRBV30 with TRBJ2-7; TRBD2 matches at 9 bases. V lost 0 bases to trimming and J lost 6 bases; unmatched junction nucleotides: 9. CDR1 is GTSNPN, CDR2 SVGIG, per germline (reference sequence). The CDR3 is made up of 15 amino acids.

This clone occurred a few times. This chain connects TRBV15 to TRBJ1-2, with 7 bases matching TRBD1. Germline V gene sequence: CDR1 LNHNV, CDR2 YYDKDF (reference sequence). This CDR3 has 13 amino acids. The J segment lost 7 bases and the V segment lost 1 base, leaving 3 bases of the junction unmatched. This CDR3 is CATSRVAGGGYTF. CDR3 nucleotides: TGTGCCACCAGCAGAGTGGCAGGGGGTGGCTACACCTTC.

V is TRBV28 and J is TRBJ2-4; the D gene is possibly TRBD1 (6 bases). The CDR3 runs 17 residues. Germline-derived CDR1 and CDR2 are MDHEN and SYDVKM. V was pared by 5 bases and J by 1 base, with 18 bases between. The CDR3 is CASSAGAFRYAKNIQYF. As DNA, the CDR3 is TGTGCCAGCAGTGCAGGGGCGTTTCGCTATGCCAAAAACATTCAGTACTTC.

This sequence joins TRBV5-1 and TRBJ2-7, with 11 bases lining up with TRBD2. The CDR3 runs to 20 residues. The V and J ends lost 6 bases and 0 bases, in that order; junction bases with no gene match: 20. Germline CDR1 SGHRS, CDR2 YFSETQ. CDR3 loop: CASTLRGTSGSGDSSYEQYF. CDR3 nucleotide sequence: TGCGCCAGCACCTTAAGGGGAACTAGCGGGAGCGGGGATAGCTCCTACGAGCAGTACTTC. Full variable domain (outside the CDR3, taken from reference TRBV5-1 and TRBJ2-7): KAGVTQTPRYLIKTRGQQVTLSCSPISGHRSVSWYQQTPGQGLQFLFEYFSETQRNKGNFPGRFSGRQFSNSRSEMNVSTLELGDSALYLCASTLRGTSGSGDSSYEQYFGPGTRLTVT.

The genes are TRBV4-1 and TRBJ2-7; 7 positions match TRBD2. With 3 bases clipped from V and 2 bases from J, the junction kept 4 bases outside the gene matches. The CDR3 runs to 14 residues. Germline CDR1 MGHRA, CDR2 YSYEKL. CDR3 in amino acids: CASSHPGLAYEQYF. The CDR3 nucleotides are TGCGCCAGCAGCCACCCCGGACTAGCCTACGAGCAGTACTTC.

The rearrangement links TRBV5-1 to TRBJ1-1, with a tentative D call TRBD1 (6 bases). The germline V gene encodes CDR1 SGHRS and CDR2 YFSETQ. The ends were cut back, 4 bases at V and 1 base at J, with 11 bases in the middle. The CDR3 runs 14 residues. Written as DNA, the CDR3 is TGCGCCAGCAGCCAGACAGGATCGAACACTGAAGCTTTCTTT. Encoded protein: CASSQTGSNTEAFF.

The rearrangement uses TRBV1 and TRBJ2-7; TRBD2, the table's D call, lacks a check against the DNA. TRBV1 has pseudogene status. This CDR3 has 16 residues. CDR3 residues: CTSSPRGGSAGREQYF. CDR3 nucleotides: TGCACCAGCAGCCCGCGGGGGGGATCGGCGGGGAGGGAGCAGTACTTC.

V and J are TRBV5-1 and TRBJ2-5, with D perhaps TRBD2 (5 bases). This CDR3 contains 14 residues. The V gene lost 5 bases and the J gene lost 1 base, with 12 bases spanning the gap. Germline V lookup: CDR1 SGHRS, CDR2 YFSETQ. The CDR3 here is CASSHVSAQETQYF. The CDR3, as DNA: TGCGCCAGCAGTCATGTTAGCGCCCAAGAGACCCAGTACTTC.

The gene calls are TRBV4-1 and TRBJ2-2; TRBD1 matches at 9 bases. Germline CDR1 reads MGHRA; CDR2 reads YSYEKL. The CDR3 is 18 amino acids. Trimming at V came to 0 bases and at J to 7 bases, leaving 12 bases not matched to a gene. Written as DNA, the CDR3 is TGCGCCAGCAGCCAAGAAGCGCCCGGGACAGGGTCCTTCGGGGAGCTGTTTTTT. This gives the protein CASSQEAPGTGSFGELFF.

The chain carries TRBV6-5 and TRBJ2-1, with D possibly matching TRBD1 (5 bases). CDR1 MNHEY and CDR2 SVGAGI come from the germline V gene. V dropped 6 bases and J dropped 8 bases, with 8 bases sitting between them. The CDR3 has 11 amino acids. The CDR3 loop reads CASRQGHEQFF. CDR3 coding DNA: TGTGCCAGCAGGCAGGGCCATGAGCAGTTCTTC.

In this sample, this clone turned up once. The CDR3 DNA reads as TGTGCCATCAGTGAGTCGATGGGGCCCGAGACCCAGTACTTC. It encodes CAISESMGPETQYF. This sequence joins TRBV10-3 and TRBJ2-5; D is possibly TRBD1 (5 bases). This CDR3 has 14 residues. The V gene lost 0 bases and the J gene lost 5 bases, with 10 bases spanning the gap. Germline CDR1 is ENHRY and CDR2 is SYGVKD.

This chain links TRBV30 with TRBJ1-2; a weak D match, TRBD1 (6 bases). The CDR3 extends over 14 amino acids. Germline V gives CDR1 GTSNPN, CDR2 SVGIG (reference sequence). Between the trimmed V and J ends, which lost 2 bases and 4 bases, there was a span of 14 bases. CDR3 sequence: CAWSRGGRVYGYTF. The CDR3 bases are TGTGCCTGGAGTAGGGGGGGGCGGGTCTATGGCTACACCTTC.